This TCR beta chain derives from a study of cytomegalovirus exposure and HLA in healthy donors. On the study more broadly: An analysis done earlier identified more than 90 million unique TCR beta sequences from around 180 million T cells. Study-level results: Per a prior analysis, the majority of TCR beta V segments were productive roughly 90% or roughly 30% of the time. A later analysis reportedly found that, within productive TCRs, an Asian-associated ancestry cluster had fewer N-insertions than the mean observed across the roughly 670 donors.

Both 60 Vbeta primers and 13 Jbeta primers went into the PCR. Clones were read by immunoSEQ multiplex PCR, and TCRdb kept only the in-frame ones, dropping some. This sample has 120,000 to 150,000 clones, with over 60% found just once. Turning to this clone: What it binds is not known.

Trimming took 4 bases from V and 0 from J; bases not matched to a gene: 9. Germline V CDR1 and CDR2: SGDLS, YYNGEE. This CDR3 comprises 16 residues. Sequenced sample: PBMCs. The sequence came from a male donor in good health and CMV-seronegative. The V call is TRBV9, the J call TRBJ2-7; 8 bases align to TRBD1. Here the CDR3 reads CASSFTQGAPSYEQYF. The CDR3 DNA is TGTGCCAGCAGCTTTACCCAGGGGGCTCCCTCCTACGAGCAGTACTTC. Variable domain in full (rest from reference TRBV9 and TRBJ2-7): DSGVTQTPKHLITATGQRVTLRCSPRSGDLSVYWYQQSLDQGLQFLIQYYNGEERAKGNILERFSAQQFPDLHSELNLSSLELGDSALYFCASSFTQGAPSYEQYFGPGTRLTVT.